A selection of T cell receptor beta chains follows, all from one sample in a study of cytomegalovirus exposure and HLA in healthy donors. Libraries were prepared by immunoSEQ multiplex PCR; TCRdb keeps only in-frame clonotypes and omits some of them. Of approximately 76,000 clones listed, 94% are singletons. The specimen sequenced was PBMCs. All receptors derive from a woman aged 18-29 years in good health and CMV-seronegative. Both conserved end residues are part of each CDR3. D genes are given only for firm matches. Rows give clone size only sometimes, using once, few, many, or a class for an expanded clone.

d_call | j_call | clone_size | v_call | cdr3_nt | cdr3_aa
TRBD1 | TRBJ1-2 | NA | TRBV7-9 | TGTGCCAGCAGCTTCTACACAGGGGATGGCTACACCTTC | CASSFYTGDGYTF
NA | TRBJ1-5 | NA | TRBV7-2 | TGTGCCAGCAGCTTAGTTCTAAATCAGCCCCAGCATTTT | CASSLVLNQPQHF
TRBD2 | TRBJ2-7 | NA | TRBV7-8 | TGTGCCAGCAGCTACGGGACTAGCGGCTACGAGCAGTACTTC | CASSYGTSGYEQYF
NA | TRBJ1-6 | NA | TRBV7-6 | TGTGCCAGCAGCCTGGGCAGTGGGCGTACCTATAATTCACCCCTCCACTTT | CASSLGSGRTYNSPLHF
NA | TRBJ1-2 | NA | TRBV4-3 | TGCGCCAGCAGCCAAACCCTTTGGGGAGCTAACTATGGCTACACCTTC | CASSQTLWGANYGYTF
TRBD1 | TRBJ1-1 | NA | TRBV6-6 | TGTGCCAGCAATACGGACAGGACTAACACTGAAGCTTTCTTT | CASNTDRTNTEAFF
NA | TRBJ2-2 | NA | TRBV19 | TGTGCCAGTAGTCCTTATGGGACACAGAACACCGGGGAGCTGTTTTTT | CASSPYGTQNTGELFF
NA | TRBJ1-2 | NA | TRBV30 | TGTGCCTGGAGTGTACTCTGTGGCTACACCTTC | CAWSVLCGYTF
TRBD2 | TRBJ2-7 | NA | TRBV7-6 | TGTGCCAGCAGCTGGGATACGGGGAGGGGCTCCTACGAGCAGTACTTC | CASSWDTGRGSYEQYF
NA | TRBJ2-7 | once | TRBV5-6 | TGTGCCAGCAGCTTGGGTATAACTACGAGCAGGCAGTACTTC | CASSLGITTSRQYF
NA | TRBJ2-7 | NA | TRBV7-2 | TGTGCCAGCAGCCCCCCGGCTAGCTACGAGCAGTACTTC | CASSPPASYEQYF
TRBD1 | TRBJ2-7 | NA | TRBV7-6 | TGTGCCAGCAGCCGAACCGGGACAGGGGGCGACGAGCAGTACTTC | CASSRTGTGGDEQYF